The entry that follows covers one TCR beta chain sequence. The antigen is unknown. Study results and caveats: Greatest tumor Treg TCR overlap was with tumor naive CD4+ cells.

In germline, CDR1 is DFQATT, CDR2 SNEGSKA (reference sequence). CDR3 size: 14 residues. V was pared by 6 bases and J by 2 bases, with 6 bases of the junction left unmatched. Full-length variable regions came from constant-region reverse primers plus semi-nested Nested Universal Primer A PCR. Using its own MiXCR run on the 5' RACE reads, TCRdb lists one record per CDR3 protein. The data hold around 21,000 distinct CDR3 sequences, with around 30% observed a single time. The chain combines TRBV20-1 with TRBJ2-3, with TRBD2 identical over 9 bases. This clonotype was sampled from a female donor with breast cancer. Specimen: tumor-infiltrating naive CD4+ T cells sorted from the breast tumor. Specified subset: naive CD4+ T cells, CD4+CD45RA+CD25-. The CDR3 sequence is CSAEAGGPTDTQYF. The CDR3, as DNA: TGCAGTGCGGAAGCGGGAGGCCCCACAGATACGCAGTATTTT.